This T cell receptor (beta chain) was retrieved from a study of somatic mutations in cytotoxic T cells in rheumatoid arthritis (dated by TCRdb to the late 2010s). Some background on the complete study: Some T-cell populations stained with V beta antibodies were sorted by flow on a FACSAria II or Sony SH800 to nearly 100% purity, with sorted V beta1+ cells additionally subjected to TCRB sequencing. Whether expanded CD8+ T-cell clones in untreated, newly diagnosed rheumatoid arthritis carry somatic mutations was the study question, and clonality was characterized with TCRB deep sequencing. TCRB deep sequencing was performed for approximately 60 rheumatoid arthritis patients and 20 healthy controls. The median ages of the patient and control groups were essentially identical.

On the study overall, not on this receptor specifically: The expanded CD8+ clones had unknown antigen targets, and not appearing in virus-specific databases did not rule out that they were virus-specific. In about an eighth of the roughly 60 patients, more than 20% of CD8+ cells belonged to the largest CD8+ clone, while several identical CD8+ TCRB sequences were shared between blood and synovial fluid. An increase of CD8+ clonality with age was seen in patients (Spearman r ≈ 0.46) but not in healthy controls. Rheumatoid arthritis patients and age-matched healthy controls did not significantly differ in CD8+ T-cell clonality.

With a median age of approximately 56 years (range roughly 20-80) and around 50% female, the healthy controls consisted of about 20 blood donors whose buffy coats were used. Positive magnetic bead selection on an AutoMACS was used to isolate CD4+ and CD8+ cells, with flow cytometry used to check purity. Isolation of peripheral blood mononuclear cells was done through Ficoll-Paque PLUS density gradient separation. DNA from CD4-enriched, CD8-enriched or PBMC samples was extracted using Nucleospin Tissue or Tissue XS kits and then quantified on a Qubit 2.0 fluorometer. The immunoSEQ assay was applied to genomic DNA for TCRB CDR3 sequencing. The authors' pipeline ran thus. Analyses were restricted to productive TCRB rearrangements. Clonality was calculated as a Shannon entropy-based productive clonality index, and a clone was defined by a unique TCRB CDR3 sequence. To calculate repertoire overlap between two samples, the template counts of each clone were considered relative to each sample's total templates. V-gene usage measured by flow cytometry correlated with TCRB sequencing V-gene usage, with a Spearman r of around 0.59. The source is immuneACCESS, and TCRdb retained only in-frame sequences with V and J called. Part of the clones is not carried over; for the studies checked, unresolved V genes explain less than half of this, and the remainder is unexplained. The D gene and trimming were derived from the DNA, and the V and J assignments and clone size from that table. This sample gives some 26,000 clones in total; around 76% of them show up just once. The ten top clones hold around 5.1% of the sample.

Concerning this clone itself: Its antigen target is currently unknown. No clone much larger than this one lies a single base away; base qualities are absent.

The receptor's source is a man aged 50-60 years in good health. Sequenced material: CD8+ T cells sorted from blood.

The DNA sequence is TGTGCCAGCAGCTTAGGGCTGGGGCTGCCCTACGAGCAGTACTTC. Translated, this gives CASSLGLGLPYEQYF. The rearrangement joined TRBV11-2 to TRBJ2-7, and the D gene may be TRBD1, 5 bases matching. From a lookup of the germline V gene, CDR1 and CDR2 are SGHAT and FQNNGV. V is clipped by 1 base and J by 2 bases, and the sequence between their germline boundaries is 12 bases long. The CDR3, cysteine through phenylalanine, is 15 amino acids long. Only the CDR3 portion is preserved as DNA: 45 bases, with reading frame beginning at the first base. With the portions outside the CDR3 filled from the reference TRBV11-2 and TRBJ2-7 genes, the complete variable region becomes EAGVAQSPRYKIIEKRQSVAFWCNPISGHATLYWYQQILGQGPKLLIQFQNNGVVDDSQLPKDRFSAERLKGVDSTLKIQPAKLEDSAVYLCASSLGLGLPYEQYFGPGTRLTVT.